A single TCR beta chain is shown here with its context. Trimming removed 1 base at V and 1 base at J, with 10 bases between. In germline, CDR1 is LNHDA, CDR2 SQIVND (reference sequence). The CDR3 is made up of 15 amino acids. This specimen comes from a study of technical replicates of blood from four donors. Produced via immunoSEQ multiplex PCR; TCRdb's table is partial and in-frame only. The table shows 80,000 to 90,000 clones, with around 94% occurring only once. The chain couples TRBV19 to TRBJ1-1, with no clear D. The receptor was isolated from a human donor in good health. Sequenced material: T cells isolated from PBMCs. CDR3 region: CASSIGRQANTEAFF. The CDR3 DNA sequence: TGTGCCAGTAGTATAGGGAGGCAGGCGAACACTGAAGCTTTCTTT.